This TCR beta chain was found in a study of blood T cell repertoires in COVID-19. For the study at large: Both acute and convalescent COVID-19 samples were obtained from the United States, Italy and Spain.

Profiling relied on immunoSEQ multiplex PCR, and the TCRdb table lists in-frame clones only, not all of them. The sample gives about 40,000 clones, over 70% of which show up once; approximately 8.8% is in the top ten. The TCR comes from a woman between 65 and 79 years old with acute or convalescent COVID-19. The sample taken for sequencing was peripheral blood.

The CDR3 DNA follows: TGTGCCAGCAGCTGGGACAGGGGGACTGAAGCTTTCTTT. This encodes CASSWDRGTEAFF. The chain joins TRBV13 to TRBJ1-1; 11 bases are shared with TRBD1. Per the germline V gene, CDR1 is PRHDT and CDR2 is FYEKMQ (reference sequence). The CDR3 consists of 13 residues. V gave up 4 bases and J gave up 5 bases; unmatched junction bases: 0.